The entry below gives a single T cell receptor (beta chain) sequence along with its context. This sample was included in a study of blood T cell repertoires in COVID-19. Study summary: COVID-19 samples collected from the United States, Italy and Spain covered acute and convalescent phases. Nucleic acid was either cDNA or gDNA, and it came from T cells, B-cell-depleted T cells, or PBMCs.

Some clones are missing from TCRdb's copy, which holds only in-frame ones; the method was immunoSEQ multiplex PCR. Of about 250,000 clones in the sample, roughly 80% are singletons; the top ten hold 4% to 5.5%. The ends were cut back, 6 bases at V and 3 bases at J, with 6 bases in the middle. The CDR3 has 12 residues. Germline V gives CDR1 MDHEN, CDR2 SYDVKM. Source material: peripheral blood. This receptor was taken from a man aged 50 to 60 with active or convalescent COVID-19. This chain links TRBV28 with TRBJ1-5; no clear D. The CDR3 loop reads CASRAFNQPQHF. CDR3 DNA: TGTGCCAGCAGGGCCTTCAATCAGCCCCAGCATTTT.